This T cell receptor beta chain is from a study of blood T cell repertoires in COVID-19. Study-level background: Acute and convalescent COVID-19 specimens originated in the United States, Italy and Spain. T cells, B-cell-depleted T cells, or PBMCs provided the cDNA or gDNA that served as material.

The V gene's germline CDR1 is SGHAT and CDR2 FQNNGV. The CDR3 is 14 residues long. The V gene lost 3 bases and the J gene lost 4 bases, with 9 bases spanning the gap. The authors' processing: Counts of nucleated cells, estimated from reference gene primer amplification, were obtained. Here immunoSEQ multiplex PCR was the method, and the copy in TCRdb shows in-frame clones only, minus some. The D gene and trimming were derived from the DNA, and the V and J assignments and clone size from that table. The data hold 30,000 to 40,000 clones, with 87% observed a single time. Material: peripheral blood. The V and J genes are TRBV11-2 and TRBJ2-2, with D perhaps TRBD1 (5 bases). This receptor was identified in a man in his 60s with acute or convalescent COVID-19. The CDR3 DNA is TGTGCCAGCAGCTTCACGGACACCACCGGGGAGCTGTTTTTT. This encodes CASSFTDTTGELFF.